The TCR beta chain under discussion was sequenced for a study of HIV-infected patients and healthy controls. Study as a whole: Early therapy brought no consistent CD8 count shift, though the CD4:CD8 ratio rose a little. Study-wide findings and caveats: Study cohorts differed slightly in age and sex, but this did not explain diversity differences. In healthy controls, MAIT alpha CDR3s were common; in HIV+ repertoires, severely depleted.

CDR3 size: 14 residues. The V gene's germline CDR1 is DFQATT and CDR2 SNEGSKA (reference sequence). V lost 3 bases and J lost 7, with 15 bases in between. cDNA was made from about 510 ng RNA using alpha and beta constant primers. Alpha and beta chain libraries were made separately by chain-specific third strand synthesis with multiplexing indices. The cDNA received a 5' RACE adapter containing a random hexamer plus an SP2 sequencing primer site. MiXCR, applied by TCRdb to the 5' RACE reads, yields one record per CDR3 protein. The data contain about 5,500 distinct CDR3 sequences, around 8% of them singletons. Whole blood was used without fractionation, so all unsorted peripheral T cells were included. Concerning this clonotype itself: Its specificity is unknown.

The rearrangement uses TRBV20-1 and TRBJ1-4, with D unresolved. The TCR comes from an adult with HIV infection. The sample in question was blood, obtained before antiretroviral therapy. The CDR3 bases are TGCAGTGCTAGTGGACTCTCGGGGTTTGAAAAACTGTTTTTT. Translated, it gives CSASGLSGFEKLFF.